The T cell receptor (beta chain) under discussion was sequenced for a study of identical twins. Whole-study results and caveats: Beta out-of-frame sequences showed weaker excess twin sharing. Clonotypes of the beta chain that were abundant in cord blood carried fewer insertions (memory repertoires showed none).

This clonotype showed up many times. Its antigen is currently unknown. The ends lost 2 bases at V and 7 bases at J; junction bases unmatched: 7. The germline V gene has CDR1 SGHRS and CDR2 YFSETQ. The CDR3 sequence is 15 residues long. Template switching introduced a universal primer site, and the cDNA bore unique molecular identifiers. TCRdb called the 5' RACE reads again in MiXCR, with one record for every CDR3 protein. The sample contains a few hundred thousand distinct CDR3 sequences, about 12% of which appear only once. This sample also appeared in a second study, on yellow fever vaccine responses in identical twins.

The V call is TRBV5-1, the J call TRBJ2-1, with TRBD1 identical over 9 bases. The source material was CD8+ T cells sorted from blood. This clonotype originated in a woman younger than 35 in good health. CDR3 sequence reads: CASSFDRGVGNEQFF. The CDR3 DNA is TGCGCCAGCAGCTTCGACAGGGGGGTAGGGAATGAGCAGTTCTTC.